The following is a T cell receptor beta chain sequence with its context. Its antigen is as yet unknown. With V trimmed by 5 bases and J by 7 bases, 12 bases remained unmatched. The CDR3 is 16 residues long. Germline lookup yields CDR1 SNHLY and CDR2 FYNNEI. This entry is derived from a study of cytomegalovirus exposure and HLA in healthy donors. Whole-study results and caveats: Researchers reported that a few CMV-associated chains were confirmed in vitro as CMV antigen-specific.

Generated by immunoSEQ multiplex PCR, the TCRdb table keeps only in-frame clones and is missing some. This table has 150,000 to 200,000 clones, more than 80% appearing once. This clonotype originated in a young man in good health and CMV-seropositive. The chain combines TRBV2 with TRBJ2-2; 8 bases fit TRBD2. The sequenced sample was PBMCs. CDR3 coding DNA: TGTGCCAGCAGTACTCCGGCTAGCGGGCCCGTCGGGGAGCTGTTTTTT. Translation gives CASSTPASGPVGELFF.